This TCR beta chain was found in a study of T-cell memory formation after mild COVID-19. Study overall: TCR clusters were mostly confined to one donor each.

The CDR3 contains 16 residues. V was pared by 10 bases and J by 2 bases, with 13 bases of the junction left unmatched. Germline V gives CDR1 SEHNR, CDR2 FQNEAQ (reference sequence). It was 5'RACE with constant-segment primers that produced the TCR alpha and TCR beta cDNA libraries, which carried sample barcodes and UMIs. MiXCR, applied by TCRdb to the 5' RACE reads, yields one record per CDR3 protein. This table holds under 350,000 distinct CDR3 sequences, around 15% found once. The chain couples TRBV7-9 to TRBJ2-3; 9 bases agree with TRBD2. The sequenced sample consisted of PBMCs or a T cell subset sorted from them (not recorded which). The receptor comes from a man aged 18-30 years who had mild COVID-19 (a few samples of this study predate the infection). Cell type and time point are not known. Written as DNA, the CDR3 is TGTGCCACCGTTCCCGGGACTAGCTTCTCCACAGATACGCAGTATTTT. Residues: CATVPGTSFSTDTQYF.